The clone carrying this T cell receptor beta chain was counted only a few times. What it binds is unknown. Under 3 months was the duration of disease in ophthalmopathy patients, who also had a Clinical Activity Score of at least 3 and a NOSPECS grade of at least 4. This CDR3 region has 14 residues. V shed 5 bases, J shed 11 bases, and the junction held 12 bases outside the gene matches. Germline CDR1 reads MNHNS; CDR2 reads SASEGT. Researchers took RNA transcripts and amplified the TCR beta CDR3 regions from them. TCR CDR3 regions were first amplified by RT-PCR with HTBI primers. A single record per CDR3 protein comes from TCRdb applying MiXCR to the multiplex PCR reads. The top ten clones hold around 32% of a sample with 400,000 to 600,000 distinct CDR3 sequences, about 16% of them seen once. This specimen comes from a study of T cells in Graves' hyperthyroidism and ophthalmopathy. Study results and limitations: Most expanded thyroid clonotypes above 0.001 recurred in blood.

Source material: blood. The source is a woman younger than 45 with Graves' ophthalmopathy. The chain links TRBV6-1 to TRBJ2-5; 9 bases agree with TRBD2. The CDR3 loop reads CASSQGRREGKQYF. In DNA form, the CDR3 reads TGTGCCAGCAGTCAAGGGCGGCGGGAGGGAAAACAGTACTTC.